The T cell receptor beta chain described here comes from a study of kidney transplant recipient with SARS-CoV-2 infection (dated by TCRdb to about 2021). Inclusive of the bounding cysteine and phenylalanine, the CDR3 is 17 residues long. The CDR3 DNA has 51 bases and is translated from base 1. Sequencing used an Illumina MiSeq. Profiling of the peripheral T cell repertoire targeted human TCRbeta genes. As for how the authors treated the data: Beta-binomial modelling was used to test for differences in clonotype abundance while accounting for variability over time. Expanded clonotypes were screened against the ImmuneCODE reference database of SARS-CoV-2-associated TCRs and were mapped to viral genome regions. Further repertoire analyses covered TRBV gene usage, CDR3 length, CDR3 amino acid overlap between time points, clonotype abundance distributions and Jaccard similarity. In TCRdb, the public reads were trimmed at Q25 with fastp and aligned with MiXCR, with productive beta chains retained. Merged by CDR3 protein, the rows form single entries marked with the most common genes and DNA. TCRdb, rather than the study authors, made the V and J calls. The sample table records 200,000 to 300,000 distinct CDR3 sequences; 29% of these occur just once. Of the sample, roughly 7% is held by the ten largest clones.

Sample time point, as interpreted from the label and publication: pre-pandemic baseline sample and day 111 after first positive SARS-CoV-2 test. This clonotype was counted only a few times. Its antigen has not been determined. No clone much larger than this one lies a single base away; base qualities are absent. The chain links TRBV8-2 with TRBJ2-6. TRBV8-2 corresponds to a pseudogene. This receptor was taken from a male patient aged 25-45 years who had COVID-19 and was a kidney transplant recipient. After a transplant, not all T cells may be the patient's own; some may come from the graft donor. The specimen was a blood sample, collected at baseline and on roughly day 110 from a kidney transplant recipient. The CDR3 is CGKNIRITQSRANVLTF. The DNA sequence reads TGTGGCAAAAACATTAGGATAACACAAAGTCGGGCCAACGTCCTGACTTTC.